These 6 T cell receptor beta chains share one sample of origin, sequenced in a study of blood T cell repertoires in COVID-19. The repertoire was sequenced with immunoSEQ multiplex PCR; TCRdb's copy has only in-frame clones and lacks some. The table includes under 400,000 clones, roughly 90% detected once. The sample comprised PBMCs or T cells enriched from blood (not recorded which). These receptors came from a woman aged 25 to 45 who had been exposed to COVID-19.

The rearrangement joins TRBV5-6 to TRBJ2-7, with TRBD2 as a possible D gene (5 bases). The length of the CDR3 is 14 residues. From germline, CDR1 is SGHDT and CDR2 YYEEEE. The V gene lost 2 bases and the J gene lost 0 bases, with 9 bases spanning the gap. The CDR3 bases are TGTGCCAGCAGCTTTCTTGGGAGCTCCTACGAGCAGTACTTC. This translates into CASSFLGSSYEQYF.

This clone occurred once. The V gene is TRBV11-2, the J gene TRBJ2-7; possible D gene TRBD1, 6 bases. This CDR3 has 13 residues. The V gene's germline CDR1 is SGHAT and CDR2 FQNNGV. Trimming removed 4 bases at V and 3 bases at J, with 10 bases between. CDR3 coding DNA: TGTGCCAGCAGCTCGGGACATCTCTACGAGCAGTACTTC. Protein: CASSSGHLYEQYF.

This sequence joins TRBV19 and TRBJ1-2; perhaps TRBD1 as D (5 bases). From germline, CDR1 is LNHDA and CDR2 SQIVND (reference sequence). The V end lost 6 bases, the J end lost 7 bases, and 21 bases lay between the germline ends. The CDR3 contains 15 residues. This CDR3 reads CASRGQVYPRGGYTF. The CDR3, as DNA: TGTGCCAGTAGGGGGCAGGTTTACCCCCGCGGTGGCTACACCTTC.

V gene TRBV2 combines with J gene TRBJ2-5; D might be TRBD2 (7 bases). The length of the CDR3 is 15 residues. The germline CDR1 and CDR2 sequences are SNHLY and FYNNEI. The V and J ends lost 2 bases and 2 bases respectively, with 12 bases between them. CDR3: CASSERGRGQETQYF. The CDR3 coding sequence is TGTGCCAGCAGTGAAAGGGGGAGGGGACAAGAGACCCAGTACTTC.

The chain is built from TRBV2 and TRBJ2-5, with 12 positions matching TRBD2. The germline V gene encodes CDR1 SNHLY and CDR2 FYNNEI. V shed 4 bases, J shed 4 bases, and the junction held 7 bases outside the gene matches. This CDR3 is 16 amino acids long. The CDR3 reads CASSATSGRVRETQYF. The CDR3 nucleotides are TGTGCCAGCAGTGCGACTAGCGGGAGAGTCCGAGAGACCCAGTACTTC.

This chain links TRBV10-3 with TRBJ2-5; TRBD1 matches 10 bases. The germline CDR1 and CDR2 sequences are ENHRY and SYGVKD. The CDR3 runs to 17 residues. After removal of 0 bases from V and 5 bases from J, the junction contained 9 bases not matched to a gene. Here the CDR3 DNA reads TGTGCCATCAGTGAGTCGGCGGGACAGGGGCCGTGGGAGACCCAGTACTTC. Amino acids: CAISESAGQGPWETQYF.